This TCR beta chain comes out of a study of early T cells in non-severe SARS-CoV-2 infection. Study-wide context: Sequenced bulk RNA came from whole blood that was unsorted, and chains were unpaired.

This clonotype occurred many times. Its antigen is as yet unknown. Findings of the study overall: In VDJdb matching, anti-spike CD8 responses were favored while private and CD4 specificities went missing.

V lost 0 bases, J lost 3 bases, and 9 bases lay in between. This CDR3 spans 14 amino acids. Germline V gene lookup returns CDR1 SGHDN and CDR2 FVKESK. Each cDNA molecule carried a unique molecular identifier. From the 5' RACE reads, TCRdb called clonotypes with MiXCR, one entry per CDR3 protein. Of more than 50,000 distinct CDR3 sequences listed, roughly 5.9% are singletons. This chain connects TRBV14 to TRBJ2-7, with D unresolved. The sequenced sample consisted of whole blood. The source is an adult who was a healthcare worker with PCR-confirmed SARS-CoV-2 infection or an uninfected control (not recorded which). This CDR3 reads CASSQDTNSYEQYF. The CDR3 bases are TGTGCCAGCAGCCAAGATACGAACAGCTACGAGCAGTACTTC.